The T cell receptor (beta chain) described here comes from a study of cytomegalovirus exposure and HLA in healthy donors. Study-wide findings and caveats: Sequencing likely generated an artifact that appeared as a cluster of highly shared sequence variants.

CDR1 is GTSNPN, CDR2 SVGIG, per germline (reference sequence). The CDR3 loop spans 12 amino acids. V lost 7 bases, J lost 4 bases, and 12 bases lay in between. With 60 Vbeta and 13 Jbeta primers, the PCR was carried out. Repertoires were generated with immunoSEQ multiplex PCR, while TCRdb's copy carries only in-frame clones and drops some. The repertoire holds approximately 80,000 clones, with 63% as singletons. This clone has just a few counts. Its specificity is unknown. The genes are TRBV30 and TRBJ2-3; D ambiguous. The receptor's source is a woman aged 40 to 50 in good health and CMV-seropositive. Sequences were obtained from PBMCs. The CDR3 is CAYTRRADTQYF. The DNA of the CDR3 is TGTGCCTATACCCGCCGGGCAGATACGCAGTATTTT.